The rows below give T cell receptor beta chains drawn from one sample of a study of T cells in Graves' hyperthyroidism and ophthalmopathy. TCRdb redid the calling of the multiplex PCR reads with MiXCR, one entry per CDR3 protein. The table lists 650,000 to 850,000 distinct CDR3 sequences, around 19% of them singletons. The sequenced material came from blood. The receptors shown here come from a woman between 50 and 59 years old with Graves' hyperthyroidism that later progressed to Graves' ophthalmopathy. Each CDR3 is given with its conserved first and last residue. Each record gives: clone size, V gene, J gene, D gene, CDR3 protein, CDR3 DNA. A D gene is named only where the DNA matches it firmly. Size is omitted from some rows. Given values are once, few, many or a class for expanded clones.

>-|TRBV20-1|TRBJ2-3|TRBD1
CSATGQGSTDTQYF
TGCAGTGCTACCGGACAGGGAAGCACAGATACGCAGTATTTT
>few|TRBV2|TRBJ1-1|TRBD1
CASSRTGPTEAFF
TGTGCCAGCAGTAGGACAGGGCCCACTGAAGCTTTCTTT
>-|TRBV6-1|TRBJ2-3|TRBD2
CASRSRAGGPVRHDTQYF
TGTGCCAGCAGATCGCGGGCGGGGGGGCCCGTAAGACATGATACGCAGTATTTT
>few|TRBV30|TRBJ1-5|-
CAWSGTVWSNQPQHF
TGTGCCTGGAGTGGGACAGTTTGGAGCAATCAGCCCCAGCATTTT
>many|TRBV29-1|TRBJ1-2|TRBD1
CSVGGTGDYGYTF
TGCAGCGTTGGAGGGACAGGGGACTATGGCTACACCTTC
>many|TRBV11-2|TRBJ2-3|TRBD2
CASSLRPSGGTDTQYF
TGTGCCAGCAGCTTACGCCCTAGCGGGGGCACAGATACGCAGTATTTT
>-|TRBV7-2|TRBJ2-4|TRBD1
CASSLRTGEFGIQYF
TGTGCCAGCAGCCTAAGGACAGGGGAATTCGGCATTCAGTACTTC
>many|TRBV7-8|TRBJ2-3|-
CASSLLFGQPLRTDTQYF
TGTGCCAGCAGCTTACTCTTTGGACAACCATTAAGGACAGATACGCAGTATTTT
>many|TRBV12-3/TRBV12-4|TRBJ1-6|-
CASKGGYNSPLHF
TGTGCCAGCAAGGGGGGCTATAATTCACCCCTCCACTTT
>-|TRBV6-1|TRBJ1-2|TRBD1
CASNRQGADGYTF
TGTGCCAGCAACAGACAGGGGGCGGATGGCTACACCTTC
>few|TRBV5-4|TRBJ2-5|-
CASSWGGQDQETQYF
TGTGCCAGCAGCTGGGGGGGACAAGACCAAGAGACCCAGTACTTC
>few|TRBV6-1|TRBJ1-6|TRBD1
CASGTGTVLVSSYNSPLHF
TGTGCCAGCGGCACCGGGACAGTACTTGTTTCGTCCTATAATTCACCCCTCCACTTT
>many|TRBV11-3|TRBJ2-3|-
CASSLLAADTQYF
TGTGCCAGCAGCCTATTAGCGGCAGATACGCAGTATTTT
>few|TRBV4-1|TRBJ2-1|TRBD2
CASSEGTSGGNEQFF
TGCGCCAGCAGCGAAGGGACTAGCGGGGGAAATGAGCAGTTCTTC
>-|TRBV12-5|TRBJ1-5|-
CASGLTGGLRGNQPQHF
TGTGCTAGTGGTTTGACGGGGGGCTTAAGAGGCAATCAGCCCCAGCATTTT
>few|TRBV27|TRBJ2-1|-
CASSLSGGGRTYNEQFF
TGTGCCAGCAGTTTATCTGGGGGGGGGCGGACATACAATGAGCAGTTCTTC
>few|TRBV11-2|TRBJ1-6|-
CASSLLRGRALHF
TGTGCCAGCAGCCTTCTCCGGGGCCGGGCCCTCCACTTT
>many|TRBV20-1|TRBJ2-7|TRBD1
CSARRTGQSYEQYF
TGCAGTGCTAGAAGGACAGGGCAAAGCTACGAGCAGTACTTC
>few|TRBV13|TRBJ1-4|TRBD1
CASSFTQTGFSVTNEKLFF
TGTGCCAGCAGCTTCACACAGACAGGGTTTTCTGTAACTAATGAAAAACTGTTTTTT
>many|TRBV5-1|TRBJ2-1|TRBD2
CASSFTSGGHNEQFF
TGCGCCAGCAGCTTCACTAGCGGGGGGCACAATGAGCAGTTCTTC
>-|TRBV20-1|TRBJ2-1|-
CSVWTGEDGGRALPSYNEQFF
TGCAGTGTTTGGACAGGAGAAGATGGGGGGAGGGCGCTACCCTCCTACAATGAGCAGTTCTTC
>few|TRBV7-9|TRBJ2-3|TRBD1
CASSFLTGPPDTQYF
TGTGCCAGCAGCTTCTTGACAGGGCCCCCGGATACGCAGTATTTT
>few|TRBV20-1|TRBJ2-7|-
CSARALGGGNYEQYF
TGCAGTGCTAGAGCTCTAGGAGGGGGTAATTACGAGCAGTACTTC
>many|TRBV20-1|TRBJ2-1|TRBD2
CSASQRRGVHNEQFF
TGCAGTGCTAGTCAGCGTCGGGGGGTCCACAATGAGCAGTTCTTC
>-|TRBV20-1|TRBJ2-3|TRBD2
CSASLGTSGGSLDTQYF
TGCAGTGCTAGCCTCGGGACTAGCGGGGGGTCCTTAGATACGCAGTATTTT
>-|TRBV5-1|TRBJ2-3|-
CASSPDPQGSDTQYF
TGCGCCAGCAGCCCGGACCCCCAGGGGTCAGATACGCAGTATTTT
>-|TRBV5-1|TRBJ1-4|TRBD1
CASSLQGEREKLFF
TGCGCCAGCAGCTTGCAGGGGGAGAGGGAAAAACTGTTTTTT
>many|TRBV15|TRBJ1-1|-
CATSRDQSGHGEAFF
TGTGCCACCAGCAGAGATCAGTCGGGGCACGGTGAAGCTTTCTTT
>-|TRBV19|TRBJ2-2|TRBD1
CASSRRQGFTGELFF
TGTGCCAGTAGTAGACGACAGGGGTTCACCGGGGAGCTGTTTTTT
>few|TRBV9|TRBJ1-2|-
CASSVDVGHPGGYTF
TGTGCCAGCAGCGTTGATGTGGGACACCCGGGCGGCTACACCTTC
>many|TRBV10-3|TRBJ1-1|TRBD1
CAISESGGPTEAFF
TGTGCCATCAGTGAGTCAGGGGGCCCCACTGAAGCTTTCTTT
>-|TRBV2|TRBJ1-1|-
CASTRQVWDTEAFF
TGTGCCAGCACCCGACAGGTTTGGGACACTGAAGCTTTCTTT
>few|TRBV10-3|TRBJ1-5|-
CAISQRGPQDQPQHF
TGTGCCATCAGTCAGCGGGGGCCCCAAGATCAGCCCCAGCATTTT
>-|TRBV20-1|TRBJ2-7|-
CSASGQISYEQYF
TGCAGTGCTAGTGGACAGATCTCCTACGAGCAGTACTTC
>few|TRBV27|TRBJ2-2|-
CASGVFRAGELFF
TGTGCCAGCGGGGTTTTTCGGGCCGGGGAGCTGTTTTTT
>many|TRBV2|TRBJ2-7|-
CASKAVRGGTYEQYF
TGTGCCAGCAAAGCCGTACGAGGGGGAACCTACGAGCAGTACTTC
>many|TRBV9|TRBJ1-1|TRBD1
CASSVATGGVSEAFF
TGTGCCAGCAGCGTAGCTACAGGGGGGGTGAGTGAAGCTTTCTTT
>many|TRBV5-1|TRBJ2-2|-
CASSLNMGGKNTGELFF
TGCGCCAGCAGCTTGAATATGGGCGGGAAGAACACCGGGGAGCTGTTTTTT
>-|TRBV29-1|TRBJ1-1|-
CSVLVGPPKAFF
TGCAGCGTTCTTGTGGGACCCCCCAAAGCTTTCTTT
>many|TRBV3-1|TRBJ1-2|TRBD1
CASSQGAGGGYGYTF
TGTGCCAGCAGCCAAGGGGCAGGGGGCGGCTATGGCTACACCTTC
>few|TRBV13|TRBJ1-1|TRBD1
CASSLGTGRPNTEAFF
TGTGCCAGCAGCCTCGGGACAGGGAGACCGAACACTGAAGCTTTCTTT
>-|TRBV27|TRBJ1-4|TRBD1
CASSFRAGGEKLFF
TGTGCCAGCAGTTTTAGGGCAGGGGGTGAAAAACTGTTTTTT
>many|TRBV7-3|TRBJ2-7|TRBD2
CASSLRAGGIEQYF
TGTGCCAGCAGCTTAAGAGCGGGGGGAATCGAGCAGTACTTC
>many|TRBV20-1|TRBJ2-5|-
CSATGTTGLETQYF
TGCAGTGCAACCGGGACAACGGGTTTGGAGACCCAGTACTTC
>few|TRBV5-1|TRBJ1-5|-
CASSLGDGSLNQPQHF
TGCGCCAGCAGCTTGGGGGACGGGAGTTTAAATCAGCCCCAGCATTTT
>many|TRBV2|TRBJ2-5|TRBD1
CASSEAKGARETQYF
TGTGCCAGCAGTGAAGCAAAGGGGGCAAGGGAGACCCAGTACTTC
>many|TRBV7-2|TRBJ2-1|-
CASSLSWREDNEQFF
TGTGCCAGCAGCTTATCTTGGCGTGAGGACAATGAGCAGTTCTTC
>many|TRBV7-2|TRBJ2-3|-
CASRVGGSDTQYF
TGTGCCAGCAGGGTCGGGGGTTCCGATACGCAGTATTTT
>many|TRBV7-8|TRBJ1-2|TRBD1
CASSLDRGDGYTF
TGTGCCAGCAGCTTAGACAGGGGAGATGGCTACACCTTC
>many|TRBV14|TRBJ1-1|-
CASSPNWGSEAFF
TGTGCCAGCAGCCCCAATTGGGGCAGTGAAGCTTTCTTT
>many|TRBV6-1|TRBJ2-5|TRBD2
CASRILAGGNQETQYF
TGTGCCAGCAGAATACTAGCGGGGGGGAACCAAGAGACCCAGTACTTC
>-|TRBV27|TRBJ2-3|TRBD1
CASSLSLAGGDLGSFTDTQYF
TGTGCCAGCAGTTTATCGCTGGCAGGGGGAGATCTGGGCTCATTTACAGATACGCAGTATTTT
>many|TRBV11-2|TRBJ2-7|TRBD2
CASSLDLVSGGSYEQYF
TGTGCCAGCAGCTTAGATCTGGTTAGCGGGGGATCCTACGAGCAGTACTTC
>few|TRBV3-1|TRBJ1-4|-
CASSQLGHSNEKLFF
TGTGCCAGCAGCCAACTGGGACACAGCAACGAAAAACTGTTTTTT
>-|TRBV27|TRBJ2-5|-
CASRIGNQETQYF
TGTGCCAGCAGAATCGGGAATCAAGAGACCCAGTACTTC
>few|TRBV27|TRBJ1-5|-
CASSPMPQHF
TGTGCCAGCAGTCCTATGCCCCAGCATTTT
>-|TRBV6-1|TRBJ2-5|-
CASSVGLGPLGETQYF
TGTGCCAGCAGTGTTGGATTGGGACCCTTAGGGGAGACCCAGTACTTC